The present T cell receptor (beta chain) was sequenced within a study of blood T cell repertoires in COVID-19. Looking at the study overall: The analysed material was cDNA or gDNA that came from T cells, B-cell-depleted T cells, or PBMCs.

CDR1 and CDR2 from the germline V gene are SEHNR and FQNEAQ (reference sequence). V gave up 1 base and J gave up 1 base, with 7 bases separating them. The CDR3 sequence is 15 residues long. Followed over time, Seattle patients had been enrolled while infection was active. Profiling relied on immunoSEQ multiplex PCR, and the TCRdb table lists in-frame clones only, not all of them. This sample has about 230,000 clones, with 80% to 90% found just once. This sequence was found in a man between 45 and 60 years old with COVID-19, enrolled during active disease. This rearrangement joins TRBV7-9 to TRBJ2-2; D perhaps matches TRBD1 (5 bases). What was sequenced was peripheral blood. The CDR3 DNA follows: TGTGCCAGCAGCTTAGTAGGGGAGAACACCGGGGAGCTGTTTTTT. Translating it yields CASSLVGENTGELFF.